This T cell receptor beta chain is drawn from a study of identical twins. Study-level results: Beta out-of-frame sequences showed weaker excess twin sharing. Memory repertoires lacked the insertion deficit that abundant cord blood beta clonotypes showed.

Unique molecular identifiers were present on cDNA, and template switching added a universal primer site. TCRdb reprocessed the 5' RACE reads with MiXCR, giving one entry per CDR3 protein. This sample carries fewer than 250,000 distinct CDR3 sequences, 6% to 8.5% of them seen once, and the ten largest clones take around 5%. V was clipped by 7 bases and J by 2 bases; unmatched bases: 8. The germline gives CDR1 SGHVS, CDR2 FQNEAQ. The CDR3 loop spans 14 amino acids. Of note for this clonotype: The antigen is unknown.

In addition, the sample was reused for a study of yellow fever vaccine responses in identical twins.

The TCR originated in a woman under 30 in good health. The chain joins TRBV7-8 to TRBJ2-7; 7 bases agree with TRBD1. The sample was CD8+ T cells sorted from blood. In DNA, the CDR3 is TGTGCCAGCATTACCGGGACAGTGCCCTACGAGCAGTACTTC. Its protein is CASITGTVPYEQYF. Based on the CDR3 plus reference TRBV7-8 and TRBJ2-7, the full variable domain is GAGVSQSPRYKVAKRGQDVALRCDPISGHVSLFWYQQALGQGPEFLTYFQNEAQLDKSGLPSDRFFAERPEGSVSTLKIQRTQQEDSAVYLCASITGTVPYEQYFGPGTRLTVT.